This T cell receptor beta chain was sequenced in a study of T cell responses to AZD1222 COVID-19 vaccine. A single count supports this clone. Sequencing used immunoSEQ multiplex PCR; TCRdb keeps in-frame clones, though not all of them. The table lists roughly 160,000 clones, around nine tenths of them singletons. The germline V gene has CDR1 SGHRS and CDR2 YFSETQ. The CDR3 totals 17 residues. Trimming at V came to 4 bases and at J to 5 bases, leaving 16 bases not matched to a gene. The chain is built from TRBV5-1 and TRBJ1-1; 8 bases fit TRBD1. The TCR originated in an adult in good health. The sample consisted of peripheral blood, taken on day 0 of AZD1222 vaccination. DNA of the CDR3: TGCGCCAGCAGCCCCCCGCTTAAGACAGGGGATATGACTGAAGCTTTCTTT. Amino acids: CASSPPLKTGDMTEAFF. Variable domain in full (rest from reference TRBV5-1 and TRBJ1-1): KAGVTQTPRYLIKTRGQQVTLSCSPISGHRSVSWYQQTPGQGLQFLFEYFSETQRNKGNFPGRFSGRQFSNSRSEMNVSTLELGDSALYLCASSPPLKTGDMTEAFFGQGTRLTVV.